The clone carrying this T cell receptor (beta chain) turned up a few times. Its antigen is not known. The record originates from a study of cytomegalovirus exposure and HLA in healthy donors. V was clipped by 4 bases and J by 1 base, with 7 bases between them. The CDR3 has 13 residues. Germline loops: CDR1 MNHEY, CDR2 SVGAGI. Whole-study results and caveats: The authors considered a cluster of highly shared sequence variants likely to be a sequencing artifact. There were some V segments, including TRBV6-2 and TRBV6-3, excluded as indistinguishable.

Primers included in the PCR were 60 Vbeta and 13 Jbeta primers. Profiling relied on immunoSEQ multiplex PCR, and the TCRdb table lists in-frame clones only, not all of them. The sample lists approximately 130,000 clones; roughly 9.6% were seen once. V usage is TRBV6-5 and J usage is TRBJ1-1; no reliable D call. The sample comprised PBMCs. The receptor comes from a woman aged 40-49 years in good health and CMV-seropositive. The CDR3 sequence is CASSFRQNTEAFF. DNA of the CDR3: TGTGCCAGCAGTTTCCGACAGAACACTGAAGCTTTCTTT.